Presented here are 20 T cell receptor beta chains from one specimen sequenced in a study of response to subunit inactivated influenza vaccine. From the RT-PCR reads, TCRdb called clonotypes with MiXCR, one entry per CDR3 protein. Among roughly 670,000 distinct CDR3 sequences listed, 12% to 15% were seen once. The sample consisted of PBMCs from blood, taken around two weeks before vaccination. The receptors originated from a man aged 45-65 years who received an inactivated influenza vaccine.

The sample holds many counts of this clonotype. The chain uses TRBV5-1 and TRBJ2-7; possible D gene TRBD1, 6 bases. Trimming took off 4 bases at V and 4 bases at J, with 12 bases between the two ends. CDR3 length: 13 residues. Per germline, CDR1 SGHRS and CDR2 YFSETQ. In DNA, the CDR3 is TGCGCCAGCAGCGGAAATCAGGGGTACGAGCAGTACTTC. Translation: CASSGNQGYEQYF.

The chain links TRBV15 to TRBJ1-6; 8 nucleotides match TRBD1. Germline-derived CDR1 and CDR2 are LNHNV and YYDKDF (reference sequence). V was clipped by 0 bases and J by 6 bases; unmatched bases: 4. The CDR3 is 16 amino acids. The CDR3 loop is CATSRDRTGTNSPLHF. The DNA for the CDR3 is TGTGCCACCAGCAGAGACAGGACAGGGACTAATTCACCCCTCCACTTT.

Concerning this clonotype: A much larger clone lies a single base off, so this may be a read error. V gene TRBV5-1 combines with J gene TRBJ2-7, with D possibly TRBD2 on 5 matching bases. With 1 base removed from V and 5 bases from J, the gap between germline ends came to 7 bases. The CDR3 consists of 12 residues. Germline V gene lookup returns CDR1 SGHRS and CDR2 YFSETQ. The CDR3 region is CASSLPSNEQYF. The CDR3 DNA reads as TGCGCCAGCAGCTTGCCTAGCAACGAGCAGTACTTC.

The V and J genes are TRBV7-9 and TRBJ2-7; no clear D. CDR3 size: 13 residues. V was clipped by 5 bases and J by 6 bases, with 14 bases between them. Looked up from germline, CDR1 is SEHNR and CDR2 is FQNEAQ (reference sequence). The CDR3 region has the DNA TGTGCCAGCAGCCAAACACGTCTTGGCGAGCAGTACTTC. It yields the protein CASSQTRLGEQYF.

Worth noting for this clonotype: One base away lies a much larger clone, so this may be a sequencing read error. J is TRBJ2-7 and V is TRBV5-1; D call uncertain. Germline CDR1 and CDR2: SGHRS and YFSETQ. The CDR3 length is 11 residues. CDR3 bases: TGCGCCAGCAGCAACATCTACGAGCATTACTTC. It yields the protein CASSNIYEHYF.

This chain joins TRBV30 and TRBJ2-7, with D perhaps TRBD2 (6 bases). V gave up 5 bases and J gave up 5 bases, with 13 bases separating them. The CDR3 is 12 amino acids. The germline gives CDR1 GTSNPN, CDR2 SVGIG (reference sequence). The CDR3 sequence: CAWGGKWDEQYF. DNA of the CDR3: TGTGCCTGGGGGGGGAAGTGGGACGAGCAGTACTTC.

This clonotype showed up just a few times. V and J are TRBV5-1 and TRBJ2-1, with 10 bases matching TRBD2. This CDR3 is 16 amino acids long. Germline CDR1 reads SGHRS; CDR2 reads YFSETQ. The junction had 9 bases not matched to a gene; V was cut back by 1 base and J by 8 bases. CDR3: CASSLTLAGSKDEQFF. CDR3 nucleotides: TGCGCCAGCAGCTTGACACTAGCGGGAAGTAAAGATGAGCAGTTCTTC.

The V and J genes are TRBV4-3 and TRBJ2-1, with D perhaps TRBD2 (6 bases). The V and J ends lost 4 bases and 0 bases respectively, with 10 bases between them. Germline CDR1 LGHNA, CDR2 YSLEER. The CDR3 is 15 amino acids. The CDR3 coding sequence is TGCGCCAGCAGCCCGCTAGCGTACTCCTACAATGAGCAGTTCTTC. Its protein is CASSPLAYSYNEQFF.

The chain employs TRBV7-2 and TRBJ2-1; 10 bases map to TRBD2. Germline CDR1 and CDR2: SGHTA and FQGNSA. The V and J ends lost 5 bases and 9 bases, in that order; junction bases with no gene match: 10. The CDR3 is made up of 15 amino acids. CDR3 sequence (DNA): TGTGCCAGCAGCCTGTTAGCGGGAGGTTCTATTGAGCAGTTCTTC. As protein: CASSLLAGGSIEQFF.

The chain uses TRBV5-1 and TRBJ1-5; 9 positions agree with TRBD1. Germline V gene lookup returns CDR1 SGHRS and CDR2 YFSETQ. The V and J ends lost 4 bases and 0 bases, in that order; junction bases with no gene match: 8. The CDR3 consists of 17 residues. The DNA for the CDR3 is TGCGCCAGCAGCCCCGGACAGGGGATCAATAGCAATCAGCCCCAGCATTTT. As protein: CASSPGQGINSNQPQHF. Using reference TRBV5-1 and TRBJ1-5 for the parts outside the CDR3, the full variable domain is KAGVTQTPRYLIKTRGQQVTLSCSPISGHRSVSWYQQTPGQGLQFLFEYFSETQRNKGNFPGRFSGRQFSNSRSEMNVSTLELGDSALYLCASSPGQGINSNQPQHFGDGTRLSIL.

The chain couples TRBV29-1 to TRBJ2-7; D is perhaps TRBD1 (6 bases). The V end was cut by 4 bases, the J end by 5 bases, with 15 bases between. CDR3 length: 13 amino acids. From germline, CDR1 is SQVTM and CDR2 ANQGSEA. CDR3 region: CSVGGYRENEQYF. The CDR3 coding sequence is TGCAGCGTTGGGGGATACAGGGAGAACGAGCAGTACTTC.

This clonotype occurred a few times. The chain is built from TRBV5-1 and TRBJ2-1, with D hard to call. The germline V gene encodes CDR1 SGHRS and CDR2 YFSETQ. The CDR3 runs to 14 residues. V was shortened by 4 bases and J by 3 bases, with 11 bases between the two germline ends. The chain's CDR3 is CASSLDPLYNEQFF. In nucleotides, the CDR3 is TGCGCCAGCAGCCTTGACCCGCTCTACAATGAGCAGTTCTTC. The full variable domain, with the rest looked up from reference TRBV5-1 and TRBJ2-1, is KAGVTQTPRYLIKTRGQQVTLSCSPISGHRSVSWYQQTPGQGLQFLFEYFSETQRNKGNFPGRFSGRQFSNSRSEMNVSTLELGDSALYLCASSLDPLYNEQFFGPGTRLTVL.

This sequence joins TRBV6-5 and TRBJ1-6, with D possibly TRBD1 on 5 matching bases. Trimming took 2 bases from V and 8 from J, leaving 13 bases between them. Germline CDR1 and CDR2: MNHEY and SVGAGI. The CDR3 runs to 15 residues. CDR3 sequence reads: CASSYGAGRDSPLHF. CDR3 DNA sequence: TGTGCCAGCAGTTACGGGGCAGGGCGGGATTCACCCCTCCACTTT.

The table lists this clonotype with a few counts. This chain joins TRBV4-3 and TRBJ2-2; no clear D. Germline CDR1 LGHNA, CDR2 YSLEER. The ends were cut back, 4 bases at V and 5 bases at J, with 8 bases in the middle. CDR3 length: 13 amino acids. The CDR3 DNA reads as TGCGCCAGCAGCCCTGGGTGGACCGGGGAGCTGTTTTTT. It encodes CASSPGWTGELFF.

This clonotype was counted between two and nine times. This chain uses TRBV7-3 with TRBJ2-1; TRBD2 agrees at 12 bases. This CDR3 has 18 amino acids. The germline V gene has CDR1 SGHTA and CDR2 FQGTGA. The junction had 17 bases not matched to a gene; V was cut back by 8 bases and J by 6 bases. For the CDR3, the DNA is TGTGCCAGCTCCCTGCTAGCGGGAGGGGGGGTTACGCGCAATGAGCAGTTCTTC. This codes for CASSLLAGGGVTRNEQFF. The full variable domain, completed using reference TRBV7-3 and TRBJ2-1, is GAGVSQTPSNKVTEKGKYVELRCDPISGHTALYWYRQSLGQGPEFLIYFQGTGAADDSGLPNDRFFAVRPEGSVSTLKIQRTERGDSAVYLCASSLLAGGGVTRNEQFFGPGTRLTVL.

DNA for the CDR3: TGCGCCAGCAACGACCCTACAGGGAACATAAACTATGGCTACACCTTC. Its protein is CASNDPTGNINYGYTF. The chain joins TRBV5-1 to TRBJ1-2; maybe TRBD1 (6 bases). The germline CDR1 and CDR2 sequences are SGHRS and YFSETQ. V gave up 6 bases and J gave up 2 bases, with 20 bases separating them. The CDR3 sequence is 16 residues long.

V gene TRBV28 combines with J gene TRBJ1-2; D unresolved. V was shortened by 8 bases and J by 2 bases, with 18 bases between the two germline ends. There are 15 residues in the CDR3. Germline values: CDR1 MDHEN, CDR2 SYDVKM. The CDR3 bases are TGTGCCAGCCTCCTCCTCGGCCCACGGAACTATGGCTACACCTTC. It yields the protein CASLLLGPRNYGYTF.

This clonotype has a handful of counts. The gene calls are TRBV6-1 and TRBJ2-7, with 7 positions matching TRBD1. Trimming at V came to 1 base and at J to 0 bases, leaving 3 bases not matched to a gene. This CDR3 region has 15 residues. Germline CDR1 and CDR2: MNHNS and SASEGT. This chain's CDR3 is CASSEEGAYSYEQYF. The CDR3 DNA sequence: TGTGCCAGCAGTGAAGAGGGGGCCTACTCCTACGAGCAGTACTTC.

This clonotype has a handful of counts. The V call is TRBV5-1, the J call TRBJ1-5; no clear D. V lost 4 bases and J 5 bases, leaving 13 bases between the germline ends. The CDR3 covers 14 residues. From germline, CDR1 is SGHRS and CDR2 YFSETQ. The CDR3 loop is CASSPGVGDQPQHF. CDR3 in DNA: TGCGCCAGCAGCCCCGGGGTCGGGGATCAGCCCCAGCATTTT.

The V and J genes are TRBV7-2 and TRBJ2-3; either TRBD1 or TRBD2 may fit D (6 bases each). The CDR3 extends over 15 amino acids. The germline V and J ends were trimmed by 3 bases and 4 bases, with 14 bases remaining between them. CDR1 and CDR2 from the germline V gene are SGHTA and FQGNSA. CDR3 amino acids: CASSFGGPPADTQYF. CDR3 coding DNA: TGTGCCAGCAGCTTCGGGGGCCCGCCAGCAGATACGCAGTATTTT.